The present TCR beta chain was sequenced within a study of blood T cell repertoires in COVID-19. Background on the study: The cDNA or gDNA used as material had been derived from T cells, B-cell-depleted T cells, or PBMCs.

Using immunoSEQ multiplex PCR, the repertoire was profiled, and TCRdb retains in-frame clones only, with some absent. The table lists around 300,000 clones, 80% to 90% of them singletons, with under 2.5% in the top ten. Grouping used clinical history reported by participants in a survey and questionnaire. The CDR3 extends over 14 amino acids. The germline CDR1 and CDR2 sequences are PRHDT and FYEKMQ (reference sequence). V lost 5 bases and J lost 5; bases outside the gene matches: 6. The sequence was collected from a woman aged 18 to 35 who had recovered from COVID-19. Source material: PBMCs or T cells enriched from blood (not recorded which). The V call is TRBV13, the J call TRBJ2-5, with 9 bases that match TRBD1. The CDR3 is CASSLRTGDETQYF. The CDR3 nucleotides are TGTGCCAGCAGCCTCCGGACAGGGGATGAGACCCAGTACTTC.